These 27 T cell receptor beta chains were all obtained from the same sample, sequenced in a study of blood T cell repertoires in COVID-19. The repertoire was sequenced with immunoSEQ multiplex PCR; TCRdb's copy has only in-frame clones and lacks some. The sample contains tens of thousands of clones, 72% of which appear only once. The sequenced material came from peripheral blood. All receptors derive from a woman between 65 and 79 years old with COVID-19, enrolled during active disease.

This chain links TRBV7-6 with TRBJ2-6; D perhaps matches TRBD2 (5 bases). Germline V gives CDR1 SGHVS, CDR2 FNYEAQ. Trimming stripped 2 bases from V and 1 base from J, with 9 bases between. This CDR3 has 16 residues. This CDR3 reads CASSLRGGSGANVLTF. In nucleotides, the CDR3 is TGTGCCAGCAGCTTACGCGGAGGTTCTGGGGCCAACGTCCTGACTTTC.

V usage is TRBV6-5 and J usage is TRBJ2-7, with 7 nucleotides matching TRBD1. Germline CDR1 reads MNHEY; CDR2 reads SVGAGI. CDR3 length: 15 residues. Trimming removed 0 bases from V and 0 bases from J; junction bases left unmatched: 2. The CDR3 here is CASSYSRDSSYEQYF. For the CDR3, the DNA is TGTGCCAGCAGTTACTCCCGGGACAGCTCCTACGAGCAGTACTTC.

In this sample, this clone turned up once. The rearrangement links TRBV7-2 to TRBJ2-3; 7 bases align to TRBD2. J gave up 1 base and V 1 base, and 2 bases lay outside the gene matches. The CDR3 has 15 residues. Germline V gene lookup returns CDR1 SGHTA and CDR2 FQGNSA. Here the CDR3 reads CASSLGLAGTDTQYF. In DNA, the CDR3 is TGTGCCAGCAGCTTAGGGCTAGCGGGCACAGATACGCAGTATTTT.

The chain recombines TRBV11-3 with TRBJ2-3; D is ambiguous. V was pared by 6 bases and J by 2 bases, with 12 bases between. This CDR3 region has 14 residues. Germline CDR1 SGHNT, CDR2 YENEEA. The CDR3 sequence: CASRKAAVTDTQYF. CDR3 nucleotides: TGTGCCAGCAGAAAGGCGGCGGTCACAGATACGCAGTATTTT.

The gene calls are TRBV14 and TRBJ2-1; 7 nucleotides align to TRBD2. The V segment lost 0 bases and the J segment 3 bases; nucleotides outside the gene matches: 8. The germline V gene has CDR1 SGHDN and CDR2 FVKESK. The CDR3 length is 17 residues. DNA for the CDR3: TGTGCCAGCAGCCAAGAAGCGGGGCGATTCCTCTACAATGAGCAGTTCTTC. This translates into CASSQEAGRFLYNEQFF.

The J gene is TRBJ2-3, the V gene TRBV2, with TRBD2 matching over 8 bases. The junction had 11 bases not matched to a gene; V was cut back by 8 bases and J by 7 bases. Germline assignment: CDR1 SNHLY and CDR2 FYNNEI. This CDR3 has 14 residues. The CDR3 reads CASCWGAGEHTQYF. CDR3 in DNA: TGTGCCAGCTGCTGGGGAGCGGGAGAACATACGCAGTATTTT.

The gene calls are TRBV12-5 and TRBJ1-3; D remains unclear. The CDR3 covers 17 residues. From germline, CDR1 is LGHNT and CDR2 FRNRAP. V was trimmed by 5 bases and J by 0 bases, leaving 17 bases between them. The DNA for the CDR3 is TGTGCTAGTGGTCTCCCGGGTACTTTGAGCTCTGGAAACACCATATATTTT. Encoded protein: CASGLPGTLSSGNTIYF.

V is TRBV25-1 and J is TRBJ1-6; tentative D call: TRBD1 (6 bases). CDR3 size: 15 residues. The germline V and J ends were trimmed by 4 bases and 3 bases, with 10 bases remaining between them. The germline CDR1 and CDR2 sequences are MGHDK and SYGVNS. The CDR3 protein is CASSAPGHYNSPLHF. The DNA of the CDR3 is TGTGCCAGCAGTGCTCCGGGACACTATAATTCACCCCTCCACTTT.

The chain carries TRBV2 and TRBJ1-3, with D possibly matching TRBD1 (5 bases). CDR1 SNHLY and CDR2 FYNNEI come from the germline V gene. The germline V and J ends were trimmed by 4 bases and 3 bases, with 13 bases remaining between them. This CDR3 has 15 residues. CDR3 region: CASSVGGSGGNTIYF. The CDR3 DNA is TGTGCCAGCAGTGTCGGGGGATCTGGTGGAAACACCATATATTTT. Combining the CDR3 with reference TRBV2 and TRBJ1-3 gives the whole variable domain EPEVTQTPSHQVTQMGQEVILRCVPISNHLYFYWYRQILGQKVEFLVSFYNNEISEKSEIFDDQFSVERPDGSNFTLKIRSTKLEDSAMYFCASSVGGSGGNTIYFGEGSWLTVV.

This clone was seen a few times. The chain combines TRBV7-9 with TRBJ2-1; 8 bases are a match to TRBD1. Germline CDR1 and CDR2: SEHNR and FQNEAQ (reference sequence). The CDR3 totals 14 residues. Unmatched junction bases numbered 2, after V lost 2 bases and J lost 5 bases. CDR3 sequence reads: CASSLSTGDNEQFF. CDR3 DNA: TGTGCCAGCAGCTTATCGACAGGGGACAATGAGCAGTTCTTC.

The chain combines TRBV5-6 with TRBJ1-4; no definite D call. Looked up from germline, CDR1 is SGHDT and CDR2 is YYEEEE. The CDR3 runs 15 residues. Trimming cost V 0 bases and J 3 bases, with 9 bases left between them. CDR3 nucleotides: TGTGCCAGCAGCTTGGATAGGCGGGCTAATGAAAAACTGTTTTTT. Translating it yields CASSLDRRANEKLFF.

This clone was seen only a few times. The CDR3 region has the DNA TGTGCCAGCAGCTTCCCCTTGGGAGACAGGGAGGCCAATCAGCCCCAGCATTTT. Protein product: CASSFPLGDREANQPQHF. The V and J genes are TRBV11-2 and TRBJ1-5, with TRBD1 identical over 7 bases. Trimming at V came to 3 bases and at J to 3 bases, leaving 14 bases not matched to a gene. Germline V gene lookup returns CDR1 SGHAT and CDR2 FQNNGV. The CDR3 spans 18 residues.

The chain uses TRBV7-2 and TRBJ2-1, with TRBD2 identical over 15 bases. V dropped 5 bases and J dropped 2; count of bases not matched to a gene: 7. The CDR3 has 18 amino acids. CDR1 and CDR2 (germline): SGHTA, FQGNSA. Here the CDR3 DNA reads TGTGCCAGCAGCCCGAGGACTAGCGGGGGGGCCGCCTACAATGAGCAGTTCTTC. This translates into CASSPRTSGGAAYNEQFF.

The J gene is TRBJ1-1, the V gene TRBV4-3, with D uncertain. Trimming took off 1 base at V and 2 bases at J, with 5 bases between the two ends. The CDR3 is 13 amino acids. Germline CDR1 LGHNA, CDR2 YSLEER. CDR3 residues: CASSQVFNTEAFF. CDR3 bases: TGCGCCAGCAGCCAAGTCTTCAACACTGAAGCTTTCTTT.

For this clone: The junction and the germline gene differ at one end; a read error may be behind it. The chain carries TRBV28 and TRBJ2-1, with TRBD2 matching over 7 bases. This CDR3 is built from 13 residues. The V gene's germline CDR1 is MDHEN and CDR2 SYDVKM. The CDR3 spells CASSRGSFPSRVF. The CDR3 DNA reads as TGTGCCAGCAGTCGCGGGAGTTTCCCCAGTAGGGTCTTC.

This clone was counted between two and nine times. J is TRBJ2-2 and V is TRBV9; 8 bases fit TRBD2. Germline trimming cut 4 bases from V and 15 bases from J; bases unmatched to any gene: 11. The CDR3 is made up of 13 amino acids. Germline CDR1 and CDR2: SGDLS and YYNGEE. Here the CDR3 reads CASSSGLARGLFF. CDR3 nucleotide sequence: TGTGCCAGCAGCTCCGGACTAGCCCGGGGATTGTTTTTT.

This rearrangement joins TRBV5-4 to TRBJ2-1; a possible D gene is TRBD1 (6 bases). This CDR3 is 12 amino acids long. Deletions cut 6 bases from V and 13 bases from J, with 17 bases between. Germline V gene sequence: CDR1 SGHNT, CDR2 YYREEE (reference sequence). The CDR3 region is CASNAATGTQFF. In DNA, the CDR3 is TGTGCCAGCAACGCCGCGACCGGGACACAGTTCTTC.

The CDR3 bases are TGCGCCAGCAGTCTCGGGACAGGGGCCTCCCCTAATACTATGTCCTACGAGCAGTACTTC. Protein product: CASSLGTGASPNTMSYEQYF. The J gene is TRBJ2-7, the V gene TRBV23-1; 10 bases match TRBD1. TRBV23-1 is an ORF; its function is uncertain. J was trimmed by 1 base and V by 4 bases; bases with no gene match: 19. The length of the CDR3 is 20 residues.

The gene calls are TRBV7-9 and TRBJ1-1; 7 bases fit TRBD1. CDR3 size: 13 residues. Germline loops: CDR1 SEHNR, CDR2 FQNEAQ (reference sequence). V dropped 5 bases and J dropped 5; count of bases not matched to a gene: 5. In DNA form, the CDR3 reads TGTGCCAGCAGCCGACAACAGGGGACTGAAGCTTTCTTT. Protein product: CASSRQQGTEAFF.

J is TRBJ1-2 and V is TRBV5-6, with TRBD1 matching over 10 bases. The length of the CDR3 is 14 residues. CDR1 is SGHDT and CDR2 is YYEEEE in the germline V gene. J lost 4 bases, V lost 5 bases, and 5 bases had no gene match. CDR3 coding DNA: TGTGCCAGCAGGACCGGACAGGGGGTCTATGGCTACACCTTC. This gives the protein CASRTGQGVYGYTF. The full variable domain, completed using reference TRBV5-6 and TRBJ1-2, is DAGVTQSPTHLIKTRGQQVTLRCSPKSGHDTVSWYQQALGQGPQFIFQYYEEEERQRGNFPDRFSGHQFPNYSSELNVNALLLGDSALYLCASRTGQGVYGYTFGSGTRLTVV.

V gene TRBV11-2 combines with J gene TRBJ1-6; 7 positions match TRBD1. Germline V CDR1 and CDR2: SGHAT, FQNNGV. The CDR3 extends over 17 amino acids. V trimming: 5 bases; J trimming: 0 bases; junction bases outside the gene matches: 7. CDR3 in DNA: TGTGCCAGCAGCGAGGACAGGACGAGCTCCTATAATTCACCCCTCCACTTT. Amino acid sequence: CASSEDRTSSYNSPLHF.

The chain employs TRBV28 and TRBJ1-1; D remains unclear. Trimming removed 4 bases from V and 1 base from J, with 4 bases in between. The length of the CDR3 is 12 residues. The V gene's germline CDR1 is MDHEN and CDR2 SYDVKM. Written as DNA, the CDR3 is TGTGCCAGCAGTTCCTGGAACACTGAAGCTTTCTTT. This sequence encodes CASSSWNTEAFF. Supplemented by reference TRBV28 and TRBJ1-1, the full variable domain reads DVKVTQSSRYLVKRTGEKVFLECVQDMDHENMFWYRQDPGLGLRLIYFSYDVKMKEKGDIPEGYSVSREKKERFSLILESASTNQTSMYLCASSSWNTEAFFGQGTRLTVV.

The J gene is TRBJ2-3, the V gene TRBV5-1; TRBD2 matches 7 bases. This CDR3 is 17 amino acids long. V shed 0 bases and J 4 bases; nucleotides not matched to a gene: 11. The germline gives CDR1 SGHRS, CDR2 YFSETQ. The CDR3 nucleotides read TGCGCCAGCAGCTTGGCCAGGGCGCGGGGGTCGGCAGATACGCAGTATTTT. It codes for CASSLARARGSADTQYF. Based on the CDR3 plus reference TRBV5-1 and TRBJ2-3, the full variable domain is KAGVTQTPRYLIKTRGQQVTLSCSPISGHRSVSWYQQTPGQGLQFLFEYFSETQRNKGNFPGRFSGRQFSNSRSEMNVSTLELGDSALYLCASSLARARGSADTQYFGPGTRLTVL.

The chain joins TRBV29-1 to TRBJ2-1, with D possibly being TRBD1 (5 bases). CDR1 and CDR2 (germline): SQVTM, ANQGSEA. V was clipped by 5 bases and J by 5 bases, with 10 bases between them. The CDR3 length is 12 residues. Written as DNA, the CDR3 is TGCAGCGTTCCTCCAGGGAACAATGAGCAGTTCTTC. Encoded protein: CSVPPGNNEQFF.

The chain has TRBV7-3 and TRBJ1-6, with a weak D call TRBD1 (5 bases). There are 13 residues in the CDR3. The germline V gene encodes CDR1 SGHTA and CDR2 FQGTGA. Trimming took off 4 bases at V and 10 bases at J, with 11 bases between the two ends. The CDR3 DNA sequence: TGTGCCAGCAGCTCCAACGGGGGGTCACCCCTCCACTTT. Translated: CASSSNGGSPLHF. The whole variable domain, remainder taken from reference TRBV7-3 and TRBJ1-6, is GAGVSQTPSNKVTEKGKYVELRCDPISGHTALYWYRQSLGQGPEFLIYFQGTGAADDSGLPNDRFFAVRPEGSVSTLKIQRTERGDSAVYLCASSSNGGSPLHFGNGTRLTVT.

The rearrangement joins TRBV6-1 to TRBJ2-3; 10 bases are a match to TRBD2. Germline V lookup: CDR1 MNHNS, CDR2 SASEGT. V gave up 2 bases and J gave up 5 bases; unmatched junction bases: 7. The CDR3 contains 16 residues. The DNA for the CDR3 is TGTGCCAGCAGTGAATTAGCGGGAGGAGCGGGAGATACGCAGTATTTT. Its protein is CASSELAGGAGDTQYF.

The chain carries TRBV4-1 and TRBJ2-7; a possible D gene is TRBD1 (6 bases). This CDR3 has 15 amino acids. Trimming stripped 0 bases from V and 5 bases from J, with 14 bases between. Germline CDR1 and CDR2: MGHRA and YSYEKL. The CDR3 is CASSQDRTGPHEQYF. The DNA of the CDR3 is TGCGCCAGCAGCCAAGACAGAACAGGGCCCCACGAGCAGTACTTC.